This entry lists 7 T cell receptor beta chains sequenced from one sample in a study of blood T cell repertoires in COVID-19. Clones were read by immunoSEQ multiplex PCR, and TCRdb kept only the in-frame ones, dropping some. The table records about 230,000 clones, 80% to 85% of them present only once. Material: peripheral blood. All receptors come from a man between 40 and 49 years old with acute or convalescent COVID-19.

Note on this clone: The junction departs from the called germline gene at one end, perhaps through a read error. The chain joins TRBV2 to TRBJ1-1; a weak D match, TRBD1 (6 bases). The CDR3 covers 14 residues. The germline V gene encodes CDR1 SNHLY and CDR2 FYNNEI. CDR3 coding DNA: TGTGCCAGTGACCACAGGGAACTGAAGACTGAAGCTTTCTTT. This gives the protein CASDHRELKTEAFF.

The V and J genes are TRBV9 and TRBJ1-3; the D is unclear. The germline gives CDR1 SGDLS, CDR2 YYNGEE. The CDR3 spans 15 residues. V was trimmed by 0 bases and J by 3 bases, leaving 10 bases between them. CDR3 nucleotides: TGTGCCAGCAGCGTAGGGGAGGGCCTTGGAAACACCATATATTTT. Translating gives CASSVGEGLGNTIYF.

The chain uses TRBV7-9 and TRBJ2-7, with TRBD1 matching 9 bases. V dropped 5 bases and J dropped 2; count of bases not matched to a gene: 4. The length of the CDR3 is 14 residues. The V gene's germline CDR1 is SEHNR and CDR2 FQNEAQ (reference sequence). CDR3 sequence reads: CASSPRTGAYEQYF. CDR3 coding DNA: TGTGCCAGCAGCCCCCGGACAGGGGCCTACGAGCAGTACTTC.

The rearrangement uses TRBV30 and TRBJ2-7; 9 bases fit TRBD1. This CDR3 has 15 residues. Germline CDR1 and CDR2: GTSNPN and SVGIG (reference sequence). The junction had 5 bases not matched to a gene; V was cut back by 1 base and J by 1 base. As DNA, the CDR3 is TGTGCCTGGAGTGCCGGAGGGACAGGGTCCTACGAGCAGTACTTC. Translating gives CAWSAGGTGSYEQYF.

The sample holds many counts of this clone. The J gene is TRBJ2-1, the V gene TRBV5-4; 8 bases agree with TRBD2. Germline V CDR1 and CDR2: SGHNT, YYREEE (reference sequence). The CDR3 has 17 amino acids. V was clipped by 0 bases and J by 2 bases; unmatched bases: 7. The CDR3 DNA follows: TGTGCCAGCAGCTTGGATCTAGCGGGCGCTCCCTACAATGAGCAGTTCTTC. As protein: CASSLDLAGAPYNEQFF.

The chain links TRBV9 to TRBJ1-4; tentative D call: TRBD1 (5 bases). The CDR3 runs 15 residues. Per germline, CDR1 SGDLS and CDR2 YYNGEE. V was clipped by 0 bases and J by 7 bases, with 13 bases between them. In DNA form, the CDR3 reads TGTGCCAGCAGCGTAGGCCCAGGGATGAGTGAAAAACTGTTTTTT. Its translation: CASSVGPGMSEKLFF.

V and J are TRBV5-4 and TRBJ2-1, with 8 positions matching TRBD2. The germline V gene encodes CDR1 SGHNT and CDR2 YYREEE (reference sequence). The CDR3 runs 16 residues. After removal of 4 bases from V and 7 bases from J, the junction contained 13 bases not matched to a gene. CDR3 sequence reads: CASSQIAGRAGNEQFF. The CDR3 coding sequence is TGTGCCAGCAGCCAGATAGCGGGACGGGCAGGGAATGAGCAGTTCTTC.